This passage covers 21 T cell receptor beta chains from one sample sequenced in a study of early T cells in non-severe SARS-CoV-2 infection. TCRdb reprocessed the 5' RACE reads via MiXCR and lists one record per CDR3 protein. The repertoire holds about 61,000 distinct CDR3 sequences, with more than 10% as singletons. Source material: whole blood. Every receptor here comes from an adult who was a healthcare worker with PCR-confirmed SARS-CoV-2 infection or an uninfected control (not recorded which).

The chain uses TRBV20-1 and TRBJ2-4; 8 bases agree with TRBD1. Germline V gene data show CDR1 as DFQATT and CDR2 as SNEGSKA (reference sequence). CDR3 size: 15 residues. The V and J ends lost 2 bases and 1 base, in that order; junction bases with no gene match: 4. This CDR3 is CSARSQGAAKNIQYF. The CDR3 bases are TGCAGTGCTAGAAGCCAGGGGGCGGCCAAAAACATTCAGTACTTC.

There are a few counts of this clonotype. CDR3 coding DNA: TGTGCCAGCAGTGGGACAGGCGCCGTGGGAGGGGCCAACGTCCTGACTTTC. Translation: CASSGTGAVGGANVLTF. V is TRBV6-6 and J is TRBJ2-6, with 8 bases lining up with TRBD1. This CDR3 contains 17 residues. Per germline, CDR1 MNHNY and CDR2 SVGAGI (reference sequence). The V and J ends lost 5 bases and 4 bases, in that order; junction bases with no gene match: 10.

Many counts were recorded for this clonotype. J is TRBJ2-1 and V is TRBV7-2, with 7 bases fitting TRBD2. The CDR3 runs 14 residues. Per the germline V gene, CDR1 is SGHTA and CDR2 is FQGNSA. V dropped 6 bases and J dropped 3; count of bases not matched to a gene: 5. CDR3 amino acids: CASRASGFYNEQFF. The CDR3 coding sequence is TGTGCCAGCAGGGCTAGCGGATTCTACAATGAGCAGTTCTTC.

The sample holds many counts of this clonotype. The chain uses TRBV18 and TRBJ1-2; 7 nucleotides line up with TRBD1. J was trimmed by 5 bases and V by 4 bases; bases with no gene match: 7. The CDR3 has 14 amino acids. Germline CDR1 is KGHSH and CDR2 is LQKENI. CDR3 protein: CASSLLRDSYGYTF. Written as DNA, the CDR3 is TGTGCCAGCTCACTTCTCCGGGACAGTTATGGCTACACCTTC.

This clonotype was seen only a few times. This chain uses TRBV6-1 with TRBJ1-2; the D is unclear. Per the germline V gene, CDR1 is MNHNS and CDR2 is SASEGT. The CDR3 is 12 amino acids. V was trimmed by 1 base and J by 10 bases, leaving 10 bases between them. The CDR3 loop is CASSEVRTNYTF. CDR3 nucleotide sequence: TGTGCCAGCAGTGAAGTTCGGACGAACTACACCTTC.

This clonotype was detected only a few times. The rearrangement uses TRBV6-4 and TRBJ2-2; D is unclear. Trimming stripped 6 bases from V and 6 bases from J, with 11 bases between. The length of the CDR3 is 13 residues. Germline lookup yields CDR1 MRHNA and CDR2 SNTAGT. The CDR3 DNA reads TGTGCCAGCAGCCCAGACTTGGCCGGGGAGCTGTTTTTT. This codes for CASSPDLAGELFF.

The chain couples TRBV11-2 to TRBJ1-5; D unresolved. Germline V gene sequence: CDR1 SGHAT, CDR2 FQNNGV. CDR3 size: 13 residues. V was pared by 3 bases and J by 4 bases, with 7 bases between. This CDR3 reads CASSFGRNQPQHF. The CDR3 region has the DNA TGTGCCAGCAGCTTTGGACGGAATCAGCCCCAGCATTTT.

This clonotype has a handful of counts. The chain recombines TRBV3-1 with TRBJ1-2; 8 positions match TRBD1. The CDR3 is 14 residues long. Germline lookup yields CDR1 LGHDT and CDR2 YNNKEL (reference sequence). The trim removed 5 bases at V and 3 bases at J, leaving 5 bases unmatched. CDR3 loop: CASSSRGLYYGYTF. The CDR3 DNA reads TGTGCCAGCAGCAGCAGGGGGCTTTACTATGGCTACACCTTC.

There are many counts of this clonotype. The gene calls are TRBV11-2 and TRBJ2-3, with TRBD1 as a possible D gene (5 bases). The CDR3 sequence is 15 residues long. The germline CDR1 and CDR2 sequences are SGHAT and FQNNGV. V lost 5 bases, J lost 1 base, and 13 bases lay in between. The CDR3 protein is CASSPAARGTDTQYF. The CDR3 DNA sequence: TGTGCCAGCAGCCCGGCGGCCAGGGGCACAGATACGCAGTATTTT.

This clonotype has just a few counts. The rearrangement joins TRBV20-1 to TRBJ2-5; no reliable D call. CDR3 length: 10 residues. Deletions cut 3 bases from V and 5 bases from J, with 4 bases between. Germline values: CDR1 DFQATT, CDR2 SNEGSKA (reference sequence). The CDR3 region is CSASHETQYF. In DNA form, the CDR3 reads TGCAGTGCTAGCCATGAGACCCAGTACTTC.

Here the CDR3 DNA reads TGCAGTGCTAGAGTATCTGGGTTGGAGACCCAGTACTTC. Amino acid sequence: CSARVSGLETQYF. The chain carries TRBV20-1 and TRBJ2-5; D is unresolved. V was trimmed by 1 base and J by 5 bases, leaving 11 bases between them. The CDR3 has 13 amino acids. Per germline, CDR1 DFQATT and CDR2 SNEGSKA (reference sequence).

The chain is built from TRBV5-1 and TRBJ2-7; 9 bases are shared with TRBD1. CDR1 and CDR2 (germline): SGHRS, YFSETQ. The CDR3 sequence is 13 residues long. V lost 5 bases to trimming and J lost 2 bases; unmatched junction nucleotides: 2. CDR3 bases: TGCGCCAGCAGGGACAGGGGTACCTACGAGCAGTACTTC. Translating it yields CASRDRGTYEQYF.

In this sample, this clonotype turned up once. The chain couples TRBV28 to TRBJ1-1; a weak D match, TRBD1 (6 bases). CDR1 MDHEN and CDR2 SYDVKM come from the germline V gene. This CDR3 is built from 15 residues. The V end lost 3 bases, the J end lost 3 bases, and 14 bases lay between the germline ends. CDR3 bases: TGTGCCAGCAGTTTTATTCTGTCAGGGGACACTGAAGCTTTCTTT. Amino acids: CASSFILSGDTEAFF.

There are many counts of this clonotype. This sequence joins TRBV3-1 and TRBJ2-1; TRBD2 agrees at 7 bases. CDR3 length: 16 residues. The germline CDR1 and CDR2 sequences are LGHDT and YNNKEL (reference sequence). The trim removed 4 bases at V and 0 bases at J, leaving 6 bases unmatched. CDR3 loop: CASSPLADSSYNEQFF. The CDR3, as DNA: TGTGCCAGCAGCCCGCTAGCGGATAGCTCCTACAATGAGCAGTTCTTC.

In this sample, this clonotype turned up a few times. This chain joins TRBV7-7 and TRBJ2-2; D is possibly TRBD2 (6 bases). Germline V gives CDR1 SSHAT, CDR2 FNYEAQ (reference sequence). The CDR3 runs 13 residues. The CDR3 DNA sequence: TGTGCTAGCGGAAGATTGGGAACCGGGGAGCTGTTTTTT. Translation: CASGRLGTGELFF.

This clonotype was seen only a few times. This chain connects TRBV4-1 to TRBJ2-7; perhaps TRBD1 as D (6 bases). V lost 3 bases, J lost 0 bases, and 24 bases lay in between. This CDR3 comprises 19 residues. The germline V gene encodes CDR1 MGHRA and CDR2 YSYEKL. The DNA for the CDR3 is TGCGCCAGCAGCCATAAAGCTGACCAGGGACACACGAGCTCCTACGAGCAGTACTTC. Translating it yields CASSHKADQGHTSSYEQYF.

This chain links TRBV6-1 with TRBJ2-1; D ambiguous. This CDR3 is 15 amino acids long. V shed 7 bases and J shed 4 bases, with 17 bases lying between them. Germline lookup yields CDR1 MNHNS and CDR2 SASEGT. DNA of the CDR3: TGTGCCAGCAACCCTGACCGCAGGATATACAATGAGCAGTTCTTC. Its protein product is CASNPDRRIYNEQFF.

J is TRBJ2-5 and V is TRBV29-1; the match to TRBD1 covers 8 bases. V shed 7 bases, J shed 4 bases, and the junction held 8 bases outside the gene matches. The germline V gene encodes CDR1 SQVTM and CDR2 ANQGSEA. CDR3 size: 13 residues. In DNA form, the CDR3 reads TGCAGCGCTACAGGGGGGACGGGAGAGACCCAGTACTTC. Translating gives CSATGGTGETQYF.

The CDR3 here is CASSSPGQTSTDTQYF. CDR3 in DNA: TGTGCCAGCAGTTCGCCGGGACAGACTAGCACAGATACGCAGTATTTT. The chain joins TRBV5-4 to TRBJ2-3, with 7 bases fitting TRBD1. Germline V lookup: CDR1 SGHNT, CDR2 YYREEE (reference sequence). Unmatched junction bases numbered 9, after V lost 5 bases and J lost 0 bases. The CDR3 extends over 16 amino acids.

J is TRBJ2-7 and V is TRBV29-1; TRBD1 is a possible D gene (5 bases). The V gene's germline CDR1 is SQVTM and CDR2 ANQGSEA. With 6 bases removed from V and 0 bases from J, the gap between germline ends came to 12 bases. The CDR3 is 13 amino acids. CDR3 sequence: CSVGQGHSYEQYF. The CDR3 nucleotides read TGCAGCGTGGGGCAGGGTCACTCCTACGAGCAGTACTTC.

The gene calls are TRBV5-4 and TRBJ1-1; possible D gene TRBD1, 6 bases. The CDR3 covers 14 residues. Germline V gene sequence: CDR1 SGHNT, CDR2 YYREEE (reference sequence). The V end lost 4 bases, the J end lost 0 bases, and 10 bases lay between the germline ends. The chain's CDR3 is CASSPGQMNTEAFF. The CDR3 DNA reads TGTGCCAGCAGCCCCGGACAGATGAACACTGAAGCTTTCTTT. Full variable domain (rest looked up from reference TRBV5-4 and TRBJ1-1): ETGVTQSPTHLIKTRGQQVTLRCSSQSGHNTVSWYQQALGQGPQFIFQYYREEENGRGNFPPRFSGLQFPNYSSELNVNALELDDSALYLCASSPGQMNTEAFFGQGTRLTVV.